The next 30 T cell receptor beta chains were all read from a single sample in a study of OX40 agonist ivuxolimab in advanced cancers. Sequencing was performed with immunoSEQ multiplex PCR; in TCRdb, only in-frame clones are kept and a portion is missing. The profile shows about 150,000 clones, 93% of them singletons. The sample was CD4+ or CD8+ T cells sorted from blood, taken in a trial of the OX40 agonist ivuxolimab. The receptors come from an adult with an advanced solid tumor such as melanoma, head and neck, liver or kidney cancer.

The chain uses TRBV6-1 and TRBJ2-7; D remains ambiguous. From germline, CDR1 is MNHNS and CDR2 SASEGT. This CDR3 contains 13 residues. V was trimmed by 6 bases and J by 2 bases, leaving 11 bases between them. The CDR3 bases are TGTGCCAGCAGCAACCCCTCCCCCTACGAGCAGTACTTC. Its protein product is CASSNPSPYEQYF.

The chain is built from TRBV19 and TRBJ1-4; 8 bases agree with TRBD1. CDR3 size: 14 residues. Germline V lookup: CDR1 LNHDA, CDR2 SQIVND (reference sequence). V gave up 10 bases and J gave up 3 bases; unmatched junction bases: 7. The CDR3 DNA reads TGTGCCACCGCCCAGGGACAGGCTAATGAAAAACTGTTTTTT. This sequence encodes CATAQGQANEKLFF.

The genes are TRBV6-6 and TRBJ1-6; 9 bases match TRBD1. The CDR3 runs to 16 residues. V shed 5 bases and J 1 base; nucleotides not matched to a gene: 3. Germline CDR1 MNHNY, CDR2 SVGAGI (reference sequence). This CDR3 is CASSRQGGSYNSPLHF. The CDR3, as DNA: TGTGCCAGCAGTCGACAGGGGGGGTCCTATAATTCACCCCTCCACTTT.

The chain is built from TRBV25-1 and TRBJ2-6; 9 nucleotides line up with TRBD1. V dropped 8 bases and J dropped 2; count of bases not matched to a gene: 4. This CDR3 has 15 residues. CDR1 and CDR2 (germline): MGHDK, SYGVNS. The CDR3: CASGTGSAGANVLTF. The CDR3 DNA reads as TGTGCCAGCGGGACAGGGTCCGCTGGGGCCAACGTCCTGACTTTC.

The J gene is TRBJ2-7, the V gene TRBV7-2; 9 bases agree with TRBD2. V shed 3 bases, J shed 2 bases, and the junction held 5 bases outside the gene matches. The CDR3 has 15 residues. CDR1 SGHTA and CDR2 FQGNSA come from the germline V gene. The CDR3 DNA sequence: TGTGCCAGCAGCTTTCTAGCGGGGTTCACCTACGAGCAGTACTTC. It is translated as CASSFLAGFTYEQYF. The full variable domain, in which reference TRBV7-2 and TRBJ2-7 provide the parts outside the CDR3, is GAGVSQSPSNKVTEKGKDVELRCDPISGHTALYWYRQSLGQGLEFLIYFQGNSAPDKSGLPSDRFSAERTGGSVSTLTIQRTQQEDSAVYLCASSFLAGFTYEQYFGPGTRLTVT.

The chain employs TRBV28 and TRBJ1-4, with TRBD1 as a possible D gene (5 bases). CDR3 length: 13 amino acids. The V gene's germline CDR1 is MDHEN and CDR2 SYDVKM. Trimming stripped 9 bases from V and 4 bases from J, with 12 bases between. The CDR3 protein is CASSEGFNEKLFF. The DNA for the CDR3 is TGTGCCAGTTCAGAGGGGTTTAATGAAAAACTGTTTTTT.

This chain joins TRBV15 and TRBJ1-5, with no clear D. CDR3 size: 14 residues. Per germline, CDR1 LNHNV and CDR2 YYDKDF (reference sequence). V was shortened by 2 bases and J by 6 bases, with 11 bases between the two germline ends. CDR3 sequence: CATSRTLEGQPQHF. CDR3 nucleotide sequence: TGTGCCACCAGCAGAACCCTTGAGGGTCAGCCCCAGCATTTT. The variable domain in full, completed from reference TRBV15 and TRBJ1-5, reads DAMVIQNPRYQVTQFGKPVTLSCSQTLNHNVMYWYQQKSSQAPKLLFHYYDKDFNNEADTPDNFQSRRPNTSFCFLDIRSPGLGDTAMYLCATSRTLEGQPQHFGDGTRLSIL.

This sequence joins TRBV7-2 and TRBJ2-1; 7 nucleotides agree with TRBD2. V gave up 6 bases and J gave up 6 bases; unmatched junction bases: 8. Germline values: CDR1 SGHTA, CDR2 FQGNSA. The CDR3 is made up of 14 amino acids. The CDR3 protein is CASSSRTGGNEQFF. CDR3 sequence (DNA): TGTGCCAGCAGTTCTCGAACGGGGGGCAATGAGCAGTTCTTC.

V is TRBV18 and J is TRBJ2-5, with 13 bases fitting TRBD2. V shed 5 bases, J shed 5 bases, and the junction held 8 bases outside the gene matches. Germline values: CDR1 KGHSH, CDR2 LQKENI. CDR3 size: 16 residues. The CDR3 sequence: CASSMRLAGGSETQYF. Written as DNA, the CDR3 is TGTGCCAGCTCAATGAGACTAGCGGGAGGATCGGAGACCCAGTACTTC.

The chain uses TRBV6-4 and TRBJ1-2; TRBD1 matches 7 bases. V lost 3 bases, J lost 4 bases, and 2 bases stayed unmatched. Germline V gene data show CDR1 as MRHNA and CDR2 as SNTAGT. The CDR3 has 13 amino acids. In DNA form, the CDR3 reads TGTGCCAGCAGTGAGTGGACAGGCTATGGCTACACCTTC. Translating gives CASSEWTGYGYTF.

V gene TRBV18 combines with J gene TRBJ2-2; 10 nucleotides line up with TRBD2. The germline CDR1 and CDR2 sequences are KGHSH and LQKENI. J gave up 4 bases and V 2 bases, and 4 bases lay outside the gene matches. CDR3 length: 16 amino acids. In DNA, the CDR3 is TGTGCCAGCTCACCAGGACTAGCGGTAGTCACCGGGGAGCTGTTTTTT. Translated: CASSPGLAVVTGELFF.

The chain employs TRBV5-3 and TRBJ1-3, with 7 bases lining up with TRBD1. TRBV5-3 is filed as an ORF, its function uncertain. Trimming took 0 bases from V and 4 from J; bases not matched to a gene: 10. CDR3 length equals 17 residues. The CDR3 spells CARSLGPRGGGGNTIYF. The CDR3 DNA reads TGTGCCAGAAGCTTGGGCCCCAGGGGGGGCGGGGGAAACACCATATATTTT.

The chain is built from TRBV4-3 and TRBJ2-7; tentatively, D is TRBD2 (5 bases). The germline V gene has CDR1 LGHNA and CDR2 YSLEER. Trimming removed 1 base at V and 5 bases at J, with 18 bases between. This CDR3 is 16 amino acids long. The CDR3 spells CASSQVRGTWSHEQYF. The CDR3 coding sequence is TGCGCCAGCAGCCAAGTTCGGGGAACTTGGTCTCACGAGCAGTACTTC.

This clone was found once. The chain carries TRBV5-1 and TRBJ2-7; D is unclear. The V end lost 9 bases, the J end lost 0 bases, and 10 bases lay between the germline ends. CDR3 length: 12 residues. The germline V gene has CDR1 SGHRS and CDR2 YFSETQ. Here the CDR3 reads CATGPSSYEQYF. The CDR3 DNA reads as TGCGCCACCGGACCCTCCTCCTACGAGCAGTACTTC.

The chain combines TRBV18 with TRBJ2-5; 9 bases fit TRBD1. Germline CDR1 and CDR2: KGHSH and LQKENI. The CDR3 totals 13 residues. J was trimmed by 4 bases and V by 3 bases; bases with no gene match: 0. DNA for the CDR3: TGTGCCAGCTCACCGGGACAGGGAGAGACCCAGTACTTC. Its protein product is CASSPGQGETQYF.

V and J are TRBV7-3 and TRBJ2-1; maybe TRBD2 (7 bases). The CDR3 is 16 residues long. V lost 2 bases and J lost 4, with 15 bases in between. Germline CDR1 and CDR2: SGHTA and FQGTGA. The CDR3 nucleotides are TGTGCCAGCAGCTTAGGGGGCGGGAGTACGTACAATGAGCAGTTCTTC. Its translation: CASSLGGGSTYNEQFF.

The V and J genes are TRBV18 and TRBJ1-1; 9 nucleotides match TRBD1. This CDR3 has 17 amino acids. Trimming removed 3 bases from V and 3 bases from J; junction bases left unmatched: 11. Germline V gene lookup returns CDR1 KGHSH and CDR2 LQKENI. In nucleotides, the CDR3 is TGTGCCAGCTCACCTAGTAGAACAGGGGGCTTCGACACTGAAGCTTTCTTT. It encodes CASSPSRTGGFDTEAFF.

DNA of the CDR3: TGTGCCAGCAGCACCTGGACAGGGCGAGGAATTATAGCAGACACCTTC. This translates into CASSTWTGRGIIADTF. The chain carries TRBV7-9 and TRBJ1-2; 8 nucleotides match TRBD1. Germline lookup yields CDR1 SEHNR and CDR2 FQNEAQ (reference sequence). The CDR3 sequence is 16 residues long. Trimming took 5 bases from V and 12 from J; bases not matched to a gene: 20. Together with reference TRBV7-9 and TRBJ1-2, the CDR3 gives the full variable domain: DTGVSQNPRHKITKRGQNVTFRCDPISEHNRLYWYRQTLGQGPEFLTYFQNEAQLEKSRLLSDRFSAERPKGSFSTLEIQRTEQGDSAMYLCASSTWTGRGIIADTFGSGTRLTVV.

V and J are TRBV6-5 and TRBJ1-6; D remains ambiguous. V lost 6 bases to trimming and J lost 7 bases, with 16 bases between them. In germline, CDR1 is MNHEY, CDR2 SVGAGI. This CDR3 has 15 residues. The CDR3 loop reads CASRTQVPVNSPLHF. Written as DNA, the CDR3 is TGTGCCAGCAGGACCCAGGTACCAGTCAATTCACCCCTCCACTTT.

In DNA, the CDR3 is TGTGCCAGCAGTTTAATTATCGTGCGGGACAGGAACTATGGCTACACCTTC. Protein: CASSLIIVRDRNYGYTF. The chain employs TRBV28 and TRBJ1-2, with 8 bases fitting TRBD1. Germline V lookup: CDR1 MDHEN, CDR2 SYDVKM. CDR3 length: 17 residues. V lost 2 bases to trimming and J lost 2 bases; unmatched junction nucleotides: 10.

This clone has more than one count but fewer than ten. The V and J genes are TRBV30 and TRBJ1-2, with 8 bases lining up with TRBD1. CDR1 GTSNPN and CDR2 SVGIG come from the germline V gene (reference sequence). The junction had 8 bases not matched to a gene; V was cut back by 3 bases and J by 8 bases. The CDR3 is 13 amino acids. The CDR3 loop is CAWSRDRPRGYTF. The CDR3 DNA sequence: TGTGCCTGGAGCAGGGACAGGCCTAGAGGCTACACCTTC.

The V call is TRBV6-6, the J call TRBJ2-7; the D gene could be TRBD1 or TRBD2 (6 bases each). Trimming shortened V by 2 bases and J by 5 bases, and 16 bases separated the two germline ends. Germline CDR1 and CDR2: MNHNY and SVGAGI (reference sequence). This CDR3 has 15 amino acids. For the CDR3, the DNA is TGTGCCAGCAGTTACGTCAGCAGGGGAGGAGACGAGCAGTACTTC. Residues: CASSYVSRGGDEQYF.

The CDR3: CASSSRTGRYGYTF. In DNA, the CDR3 is TGTGCCAGCAGCTCCCGCACAGGGCGGTATGGCTACACCTTC. This sequence joins TRBV5-6 and TRBJ1-2; the D gene is possibly TRBD1 (6 bases). From germline, CDR1 is SGHDT and CDR2 YYEEEE. This CDR3 is 14 amino acids long. The germline V and J ends were trimmed by 3 bases and 5 bases, with 14 bases remaining between them.

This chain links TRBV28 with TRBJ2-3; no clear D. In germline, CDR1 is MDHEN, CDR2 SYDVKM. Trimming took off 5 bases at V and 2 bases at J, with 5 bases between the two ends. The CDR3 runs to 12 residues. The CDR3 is CASSPSTDTQYF. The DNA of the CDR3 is TGTGCCAGCAGTCCCTCCACAGATACGCAGTATTTT. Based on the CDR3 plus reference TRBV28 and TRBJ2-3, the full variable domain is DVKVTQSSRYLVKRTGEKVFLECVQDMDHENMFWYRQDPGLGLRLIYFSYDVKMKEKGDIPEGYSVSREKKERFSLILESASTNQTSMYLCASSPSTDTQYFGPGTRLTVL.

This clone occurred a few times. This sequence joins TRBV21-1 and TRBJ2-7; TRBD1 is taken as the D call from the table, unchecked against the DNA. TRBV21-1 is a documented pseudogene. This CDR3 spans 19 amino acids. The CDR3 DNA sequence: TGTGCCAGCAGCAAAGATGGATGGCAGGGGGCTACGCCCCCGGACGAGCAGTACTTC. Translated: CASSKDGWQGATPPDEQYF.

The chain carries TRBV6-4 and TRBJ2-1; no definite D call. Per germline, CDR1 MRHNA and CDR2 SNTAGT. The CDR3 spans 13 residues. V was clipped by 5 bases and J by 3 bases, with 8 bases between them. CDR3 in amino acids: CASSSTVYNEQFF. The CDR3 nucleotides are TGTGCCAGCAGTTCCACGGTCTACAATGAGCAGTTCTTC.

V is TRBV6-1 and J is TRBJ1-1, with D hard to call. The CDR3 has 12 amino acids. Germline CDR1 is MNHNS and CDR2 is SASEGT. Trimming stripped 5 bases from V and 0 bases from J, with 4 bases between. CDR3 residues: CASSIMNTEAFF. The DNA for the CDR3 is TGTGCCAGCAGTATCATGAACACTGAAGCTTTCTTT.

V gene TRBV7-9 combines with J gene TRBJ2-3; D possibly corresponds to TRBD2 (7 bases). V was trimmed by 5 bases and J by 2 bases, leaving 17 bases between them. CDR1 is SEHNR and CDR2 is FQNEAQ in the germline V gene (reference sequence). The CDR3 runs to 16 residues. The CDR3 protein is CASSPGRGRLTDTQYF. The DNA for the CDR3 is TGTGCCAGCAGCCCAGGGAGGGGGAGGCTCACAGATACGCAGTATTTT.

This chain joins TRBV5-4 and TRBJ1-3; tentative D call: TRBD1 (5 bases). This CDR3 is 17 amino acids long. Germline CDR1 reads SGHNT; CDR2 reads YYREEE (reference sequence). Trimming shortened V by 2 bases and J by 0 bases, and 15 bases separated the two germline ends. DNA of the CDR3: TGTGCCAGCAGCTTCGACGGCGCAGGGTTCTCTGGAAACACCATATATTTT. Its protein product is CASSFDGAGFSGNTIYF.

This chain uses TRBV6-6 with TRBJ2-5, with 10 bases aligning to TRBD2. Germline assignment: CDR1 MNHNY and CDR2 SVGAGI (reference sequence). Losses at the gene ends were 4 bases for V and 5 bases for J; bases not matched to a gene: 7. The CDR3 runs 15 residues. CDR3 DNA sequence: TGTGCCAGCAGTTTCAGACTAGCGGGTGGGGAGACCCAGTACTTC. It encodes CASSFRLAGGETQYF.